This TCR beta chain was obtained from a study of CD8 T cells in ankylosing spondylitis (dated by TCRdb to between 2016 and 2019). The study in broad terms: To find TCR variants linked to disease, the study profiled T cell receptor beta repertoires in ankylosing spondylitis patients and healthy donors. The full study cohort comprised around 25 ankylosing spondylitis patients and over 95 healthy donors. Peripheral blood was sampled, and synovial fluid was additionally collected from ankylosing spondylitis patients. The investigation overall reported the following: Some motif variants had previously been reported in the synovial fluid and blood of reactive arthritis patients, which suggests shared mechanisms of disease initiation. Blood from ankylosing spondylitis patients appeared to be characterized by a TCR beta motif composed of about eight highly homologous amino acid variants. The disease-linked clones were reported as significantly enriched in matched synovial fluid samples from ankylosing spondylitis patients. The disease-linked clones showed a CD8+ phenotype and occurred at relatively low frequencies in peripheral blood.

This clonotype was seen a handful of times. Its antigen target is currently unknown. The input lacks base qualities; no much larger clone sits a single base away. Trimming removed 0 bases from V and 3 bases from J, leaving 11 bases between the germline ends. Via the germline V gene, CDR1 is ENHRY and CDR2 SYGVKD. From the cysteine up to the phenylalanine, the CDR3 has a length of 15 residues. Solely the CDR3 DNA is kept, with 45 bases framed from the first base. The listed sequencing device is Illumina HiSeq 2500. Quantitative 5'-RACE with molecular barcodes was the method used to prepare the TCR beta libraries. On the authors' methods: A new computational method based on a probabilistic model of VDJ rearrangement was used to identify disease-linked TCR variants. TCRdb passed the public sequencing reads through fastp at Q25 and MiXCR, retaining productive beta sequences. Identical CDR3 protein sequences are pooled into one entry, listed with their most common genes and DNA. The V and J calls come from TCRdb's annotation, not from the publication. This sample holds a few hundred thousand distinct CDR3 sequences; less than 25% were observed only once. The biggest ten clones account for 3.5% of the sample.

The receptor comes from a female donor with ankylosing spondylitis or in good health (not recorded which). Recombination joined TRBV10-3 with TRBJ1-1, with the identity of the D gene unclear. The sequencing sample was made of blood, either unsorted or a sorted T cell fraction (not recorded which). The CDR3 region: CAISESELLHTEAFF. Read as DNA, the sequence is TGTGCCATCAGTGAGTCTGAGCTACTACACACTGAAGCTTTCTTT.